A selection of T cell receptor beta chains follows, all from one sample in a study of human T cells and chemical hapten exposure. One entry per CDR3 protein results from TCRdb running MiXCR on the RACE reads. This table has roughly 130,000 distinct CDR3 sequences, about 11% appearing once. Sample: whole blood, taken in connection with sensitization to the hapten diphenylcyclopropenone (DPC). These receptors were collected from a woman aged 45-60 years with alopecia areata. Some clones in this sample may be carry-over from other donors' samples. The CDR3 runs from the conserved cysteine through the conserved F or W. Each record gives: V gene, J gene, D gene, clone size, CDR3 protein, CDR3 DNA. A D gene is named only where the DNA matches it firmly. Where a row states a size, it is once, few, many or the class of an expanded clone; other rows omit it.

>TRBV5-1|TRBJ2-3|TRBD1|many
CASSLRWTGESGDTQYF
TGCGCCAGCAGCCTACGATGGACAGGGGAAAGTGGAGATACGCAGTATTTT
>TRBV5-6|TRBJ1-5|TRBD1|few
CASSSGTGGLSNQPQHF
TGTGCCAGCAGCTCCGGGACAGGGGGCTTGAGCAATCAGCCCCAGCATTTT
>TRBV18|TRBJ1-1|TRBD1|few
CASSPDRAEAFF
TGTGCCAGCTCCCCGGACAGGGCTGAAGCTTTCTTT
>TRBV12-3/TRBV12-4|TRBJ1-5|-|few
CASSLPGEPLGKRQPQHF
TGTGCCAGCAGTTTACCCGGAGAGCCACTAGGGAAGCGTCAGCCCCAGCATTTT
>TRBV28|TRBJ2-2|-|-
CASGANTGELFF
TGTGCCAGCGGGGCGAACACCGGGGAGCTGTTTTTT
>TRBV20-1|TRBJ1-5|-|few
CSARRVGGLNQPQHF
TGCAGTGCTAGGAGAGTTGGAGGGCTCAATCAGCCCCAGCATTTT
>TRBV29-1|TRBJ2-1|-|many
CSVGRLLENEQFF
TGCAGCGTTGGAAGGCTACTGGAGAATGAGCAGTTCTTC
>TRBV29-1|TRBJ2-4|-|many
CSVGSDSVGKNIQYF
TGCAGCGTTGGGAGTGACAGCGTCGGTAAAAACATTCAGTACTTC
>TRBV5-1|TRBJ1-1|TRBD1|few
CASSPTGQGVLEAFF
TGCGCCAGCAGCCCGACGGGACAGGGAGTTTTAGAAGCTTTCTTT
>TRBV7-9|TRBJ2-6|-|few
CASSTAHPPGANVLTF
TGTGCCAGCAGCACAGCCCACCCGCCTGGGGCCAACGTCCTGACTTTC
>TRBV28|TRBJ2-1|TRBD2|few
CASSGTSGGANEQFF
TGTGCCAGCAGTGGGACTAGCGGGGGGGCGAATGAGCAGTTCTTC
>TRBV4-3|TRBJ2-3|-|few
CASSQEERGTQYF
TGCGCCAGCAGCCAAGAGGAACGAGGCACGCAGTATTTT
>TRBV27|TRBJ2-7|TRBD2|many
CASSLSSGGTYEQYF
TGTGCCAGCAGTTTATCTAGCGGGGGGACCTACGAGCAGTACTTC
>TRBV7-2|TRBJ2-7|-|few
CASTPAASSYEQYF
TGTGCCAGCACCCCTGCGGCGAGCTCCTACGAGCAGTACTTC
>TRBV12-3/TRBV12-4|TRBJ2-6|TRBD1|-
CASSSPGTGGGFSGANVLTF
TGTGCCAGCAGCAGTCCCGGGACAGGGGGCGGGTTCTCTGGGGCCAACGTCCTGACTTTC
>TRBV5-1|TRBJ1-2|TRBD1|-
CASSPSTVGGANYGYTF
TGCGCCAGCAGCCCGTCCACTGTAGGGGGCGCCAACTATGGCTACACCTTC
>TRBV5-5|TRBJ2-1|-|few
CASSLGKRSSYNEQFF
TGTGCCAGCAGCTTGGGCAAGCGCAGCTCCTACAATGAGCAGTTCTTC
>TRBV28|TRBJ1-3|TRBD1|-
CASSSRGHVDTIYF
TGTGCCAGCAGTTCCAGGGGGCATGTGGACACCATATATTTT
>TRBV7-9|TRBJ2-1|TRBD1|-
CASIWGTGGAGEQFF
TGTGCCAGCATCTGGGGGACAGGGGGAGCTGGGGAGCAGTTCTTC
>TRBV6-6|TRBJ2-7|-|-
CASSTGPYEQYF
TGTGCCAGCAGTACAGGGCCTTACGAGCAGTACTTC
>TRBV20-1|TRBJ1-4|-|few
CSATTGTNEKLFF
TGCAGTGCCACCACAGGGACTAATGAAAAACTGTTTTTT
>TRBV6-5|TRBJ1-3|-|-
CASGRPYGNTIYF
TGTGCCAGCGGGCGGCCCTACGGAAACACCATATATTTT
>TRBV7-2|TRBJ2-3|-|many
CASSSGPGTDTQYF
TGTGCCAGCAGCTCCGGCCCGGGGACAGATACGCAGTATTTT
>TRBV6-2/TRBV6-3|TRBJ2-3|-|-
CASSYSWKGGDTQYF
TGTGCCAGCAGTTACTCGTGGAAGGGGGGAGATACGCAGTATTTT